This is a list of T cell receptor beta chains from one sample in a study of cytomegalovirus exposure and HLA in healthy donors. The data were produced by immunoSEQ multiplex PCR, yet TCRdb's version contains in-frame clones alone and is incomplete. The data show approximately 160,000 clones, with more than 60% seen just once and just under 5% held by the top ten. Sequencing used PBMCs. These receptors all come from a male donor in good health and CMV-seronegative. The CDR3 runs from the conserved cysteine through the conserved F or W. A D gene is named only where the DNA matches it firmly. Size is stated for part of the rows, as once, few or many counts, or as a class when the clone is expanded.

J | size | V | D | CDR3 | DNA
TRBJ1-5 | NA | TRBV6-5 | NA | CACSYRRGGNQPQHF | TGTGCCTGCAGTTACCGCAGGGGTGGCAATCAGCCCCAGCATTTT
TRBJ2-5 | NA | TRBV5-1 | TRBD2 | CASSLVTSGPETQYF | TGCGCCAGCAGCTTGGTTACTAGCGGGCCAGAGACCCAGTACTTC
TRBJ1-4 | NA | TRBV13 | NA | CASTLGGAWNEKLFF | TGTGCCAGCACCTTGGGGGGGGCGTGGAACGAAAAACTGTTTTTT
TRBJ1-2 | NA | TRBV28 | NA | CASSLMTGTNYGYTF | TGTGCCAGCAGTTTAATGACAGGAACCAACTATGGCTACACCTTC
TRBJ2-3 | NA | TRBV7-9 | TRBD2 | CASEGLAEDTQYF | TGTGCCAGCGAGGGACTAGCAGAAGATACGCAGTATTTT
TRBJ2-3 | few | TRBV10-3 | TRBD2 | CAISTSGGAVDTQYF | TGTGCCATTTCGACTAGCGGGGGGGCCGTAGATACGCAGTATTTT
TRBJ2-1 | NA | TRBV20-1 | NA | CSAFYNEQFF | TGCAGTGCCTTCTACAATGAGCAGTTCTTC
TRBJ2-7 | NA | TRBV6-5 | TRBD1 | CASRGQAYEQYF | TGTGCCAGCAGAGGACAGGCCTACGAGCAGTACTTC
TRBJ1-1 | few | TRBV9 | NA | CASSVDPVGGGSTEAFF | TGTGCCAGCAGCGTAGACCCGGTGGGGGGTGGAAGCACTGAAGCTTTCTTT
TRBJ2-5 | NA | TRBV5-1 | TRBD2 | CASSFGGGRSETQYF | TGCGCCAGCAGCTTTGGCGGGGGGCGGTCGGAGACCCAGTACTTC
TRBJ2-5 | NA | TRBV9 | NA | CASSVGVGREQETQYF | TGTGCCAGCAGCGTCGGTGTGGGGAGAGAACAAGAGACCCAGTACTTC
TRBJ1-5 | NA | TRBV7-9 | NA | CASSLAIGDHYSNQPQHF | TGTGCCAGCAGCTTAGCCATAGGGGATCACTATAGCAATCAGCCCCAGCATTTT
TRBJ2-2 | NA | TRBV11-1 | NA | CASSVSRLARAGELFF | TGTGCCAGCAGCGTCAGTCGCCTAGCAAGAGCCGGGGAGCTGTTTTTT
TRBJ1-2 | NA | TRBV6-1 | NA | CASSVVMGIQVVYGYTF | TGTGCCAGCAGTGTTGTGATGGGAATACAGGTTGTCTATGGCTACACCTTC
TRBJ2-1 | once | TRBV5-1 | TRBD2 | CASSSGLAGPREQFF | TGCGCCAGCAGCTCAGGACTAGCGGGGCCCAGGGAGCAGTTCTTC
TRBJ1-2 | NA | TRBV7-9 | NA | CASTFQGNNYGYTF | TGTGCCAGCACCTTTCAGGGAAACAACTATGGCTACACCTTC
TRBJ1-1 | NA | TRBV11-2 | NA | CVSSRNRNNGAFF | TGTGTCAGCAGCCGGAACAGGAATAACGGAGCTTTCTTT
TRBJ2-3 | once | TRBV5-6 | TRBD1 | CASSLWTGTSTDTQYF | TGTGCCAGCAGCTTGTGGACAGGGACTAGCACAGATACGCAGTATTTT
TRBJ2-3 | few | TRBV5-4 | TRBD2 | CASSFLAGTDTQYF | TGTGCCAGCAGCTTTCTAGCGGGAACAGATACGCAGTATTTT
TRBJ2-1 | NA | TRBV6-6 | NA | CASSKTRGQDNEQFF | TGTGCCAGCAGTAAGACTAGAGGTCAGGACAATGAGCAGTTCTTC
TRBJ2-6 | NA | TRBV30 | NA | CAWSRAGGLSGANVLTF | TGTGCCTGGAGTAGGGCAGGGGGGCTTTCTGGGGCCAACGTCCTGACTTTC
TRBJ2-5 | NA | TRBV9 | TRBD1 | CASSVDTGDETQYF | TGTGCCAGCAGCGTAGATACAGGGGACGAGACCCAGTACTTC
TRBJ2-2 | few | TRBV7-9 | NA | CASSLQGQAGELFF | TGTGCCAGCAGCTTACAGGGGCAAGCCGGGGAGCTGTTTTTT
TRBJ1-5 | NA | TRBV4-1 | NA | CASSPIDRSGGPQHF | TGCGCCAGCAGCCCCATTGACAGATCCGGCGGGCCCCAGCATTTT
TRBJ2-3 | NA | TRBV4-1 | NA | CASSQDLTDTQYF | TGCGCCAGCAGCCAAGACCTCACAGATACGCAGTATTTT
TRBJ1-2 | NA | TRBV7-9 | NA | CASSFQGVGVSGYTF | TGTGCCAGCAGCTTCCAGGGCGTTGGGGTATCTGGCTACACCTTC
TRBJ2-3 | once | TRBV4-1 | TRBD1 | CASRQPGQNTDTQYF | TGCGCCAGCAGACAACCGGGACAGAACACAGATACGCAGTATTTT
TRBJ2-2 | NA | TRBV21-1 | NA | CASSKGLAGEGTGELFF | TGTGCCAGCAGCAAAGGACTAGCGGGGGAGGGGACCGGGGAGCTGTTTTTT
TRBJ2-7 | NA | TRBV29-1 | NA | CSVEGDSYEQYF | TGCAGCGTTGAAGGCGACAGCTACGAGCAGTACTTC
TRBJ2-7 | NA | TRBV27 | TRBD2 | CASRGLAAYEQYF | TGTGCCAGCAGGGGACTAGCGGCCTACGAGCAGTACTTC
TRBJ2-1 | NA | TRBV13 | TRBD2 | CASSLGLRGGRASNEQFF | TGTGCCAGCAGCTTAGGCCTTCGGGGCGGGAGGGCCAGCAATGAGCAGTTCTTC
TRBJ1-3 | once | TRBV5-4 | NA | CASSRDISGNTIYF | TGTGCCAGCAGCCGGGACATCTCTGGAAACACCATATATTTT
TRBJ1-5 | NA | TRBV7-8 | NA | CASSLVAGAHQPQHF | TGTGCCAGCAGCTTAGTTGCAGGGGCCCATCAGCCCCAGCATTTT
TRBJ2-7 | NA | TRBV11-2 | NA | CASGATGGSYEQYF | TGTGCCAGCGGAGCGACAGGCGGATCCTACGAGCAGTACTTC
TRBJ1-6 | NA | TRBV5-1 | TRBD1 | CASSSDRAGNSPLHF | TGCGCCAGCAGCAGCGACAGGGCCGGGAATTCACCCCTCCACTTT
TRBJ1-1 | NA | TRBV7-9 | NA | CASSLEGRTEAFF | TGTGCCAGCAGCTTGGAGGGGAGGACTGAAGCTTTCTTT
TRBJ2-7 | NA | TRBV5-5 | TRBD1 | CASSQTGTGFYEQYF | TGTGCCAGCAGCCAAACCGGGACAGGCTTTTACGAGCAGTACTTC
TRBJ2-2 | NA | TRBV7-7 | NA | CASSPVGDTGELFF | TGTGCCAGCAGCCCAGTAGGGGACACCGGGGAGCTGTTTTTT
TRBJ1-2 | NA | TRBV30 | NA | CAWSVQSYGYTF | TGTGCCTGGAGTGTTCAGTCCTATGGCTACACCTTC
TRBJ2-7 | NA | TRBV4-1 | NA | CASSQDKTSYEQYF | TGCGCCAGCAGCCAAGATAAGACTAGCTACGAGCAGTACTTC
TRBJ2-7 | NA | TRBV6-5 | NA | CASSYSGGRGEQYF | TGTGCCAGCAGTTACTCCGGCGGACGGGGCGAGCAGTACTTC
TRBJ2-1 | NA | TRBV7-2 | NA | CASSTSSRRGQFF | TGTGCCAGCAGCACCTCTAGCAGGAGGGGGCAGTTCTTC
TRBJ1-1 | NA | TRBV6-1 | NA | CASKEAQRAFF | TGTGCCAGCAAAGAGGCCCAGCGGGCTTTCTTT
TRBJ1-1 | NA | TRBV28 | TRBD1 | CASSLSQGGTEAFF | TGTGCCAGCAGTTTATCACAGGGGGGGACTGAAGCTTTCTTT
TRBJ2-3 | few | TRBV7-6 | TRBD2 | CASRLTSGGSTDTQYF | TGTGCCAGCAGGCTGACTAGCGGGGGAAGCACAGATACGCAGTATTTT
TRBJ2-2 | NA | TRBV2 | NA | CASSDIVAGELFF | TGTGCCAGCAGTGATATAGTTGCCGGGGAGCTGTTTTTT
TRBJ2-1 | NA | TRBV28 | NA | CASSKHSSYNEQFF | TGTGCCAGCAGTAAACACAGCTCCTACAATGAGCAGTTCTTC